These 28 T cell receptor beta chains originate from one sample sequenced in a study of cytomegalovirus exposure and HLA in healthy donors. The PCR employed 60 Vbeta primers together with 13 Jbeta primers. Assay used: immunoSEQ multiplex PCR; TCRdb lists only in-frame clones, some missing. Among a few hundred thousand clones listed, about 83% were seen once. Input material: PBMCs. Receptors originate from a girl aged 10 to 17 in good health and CMV-seronegative.

The chain couples TRBV9 to TRBJ2-3; D ambiguous. The germline V gene encodes CDR1 SGDLS and CDR2 YYNGEE. The CDR3 runs to 15 residues. V lost 1 base and J lost 1, with 10 bases in between. Here the CDR3 reads CASSVMAFGTDTQYF. Written as DNA, the CDR3 is TGTGCCAGCAGCGTAATGGCATTTGGCACAGATACGCAGTATTTT.

This clone was detected once. J is TRBJ2-1 and V is TRBV6-5; tentatively, D is TRBD1 (5 bases). Germline V lookup: CDR1 MNHEY, CDR2 SVGAGI. The CDR3 loop spans 15 amino acids. The V and J ends lost 2 bases and 12 bases respectively, with 20 bases between them. CDR3 sequence: CASSYPGAAPIGQFF. CDR3 coding DNA: TGTGCCAGCAGTTACCCTGGGGCAGCCCCCATTGGGCAGTTCTTC.

The chain joins TRBV7-8 to TRBJ1-2; 9 bases are shared with TRBD1. The CDR3 contains 14 residues. Looked up from germline, CDR1 is SGHVS and CDR2 is FQNEAQ. J was trimmed by 6 bases and V by 5 bases; bases with no gene match: 7. The DNA for the CDR3 is TGTGCCAGCAGCAACCAACAGGGGGCCAATGGCTACACCTTC. Its translation is CASSNQQGANGYTF. The full variable domain, its missing parts supplied by reference TRBV7-8 and TRBJ1-2, is GAGVSQSPRYKVAKRGQDVALRCDPISGHVSLFWYQQALGQGPEFLTYFQNEAQLDKSGLPSDRFFAERPEGSVSTLKIQRTQQEDSAVYLCASSNQQGANGYTFGSGTRLTVV.

This clone has only one observation. The chain couples TRBV5-1 to TRBJ2-2; maybe TRBD1 (7 bases). Per the germline V gene, CDR1 is SGHRS and CDR2 is YFSETQ. This CDR3 contains 16 residues. The V gene lost 4 bases and the J gene lost 5 bases, with 18 bases spanning the gap. CDR3 region: CASSVLRQGGTGELFF. For the CDR3, the DNA is TGCGCCAGCAGCGTCCTTCGACAGGGAGGTACCGGGGAGCTGTTTTTT.

CDR3 in DNA: TGTGCCTGGGGACTACAGGGGGCGCGTAATTCACCCCTCCACTTT. Translating it yields CAWGLQGARNSPLHF. The rearrangement uses TRBV30 and TRBJ1-6; 9 bases align to TRBD1. The germline V gene has CDR1 GTSNPN and CDR2 SVGIG (reference sequence). The CDR3 is 15 amino acids. With V trimmed by 5 bases and J by 6 bases, 8 bases remained unmatched.

The chain uses TRBV19 and TRBJ2-3; 8 bases match TRBD1. Trimming took 8 bases from V and 2 from J; bases not matched to a gene: 12. The CDR3 spans 16 residues. Germline V lookup: CDR1 LNHDA, CDR2 SQIVND (reference sequence). CDR3 DNA sequence: TGTGCCAGTCTCCAACAGGGGGGACCATACACAGATACGCAGTATTTT. It codes for CASLQQGGPYTDTQYF.

The V gene is TRBV4-3, the J gene TRBJ1-2; no firm D call. From germline, CDR1 is LGHNA and CDR2 YSLEER. The V end was cut by 1 base, the J end by 4 bases, with 16 bases between. This CDR3 is 16 amino acids long. The CDR3 loop is CASSQGTPHLGYGYTF. The CDR3 DNA reads as TGCGCCAGCAGCCAAGGGACTCCCCACCTGGGCTATGGCTACACCTTC.

The CDR3 DNA reads TGTGCCAGCAGTTTATGGGGACAGGGTCACACTAACTATGGCTACACCTTC. Translated: CASSLWGQGHTNYGYTF. V is TRBV27 and J is TRBJ1-2; TRBD1 agrees at 9 bases. The CDR3 is made up of 17 amino acids. Looked up from germline, CDR1 is MNHEY and CDR2 is SMNVEV (reference sequence). V gave up 1 base and J gave up 0 bases; unmatched junction bases: 6.

This clone was recorded only once. V and J are TRBV25-1 and TRBJ2-7, with D maybe TRBD1 (5 bases). The CDR3 extends over 14 amino acids. Germline V gives CDR1 MGHDK, CDR2 SYGVNS. V was shortened by 2 bases and J by 8 bases, with 16 bases between the two germline ends. This chain's CDR3 is CASSEPGRVSQQYF. The CDR3 DNA reads TGTGCCAGCAGTGAACCCGGCAGGGTAAGTCAGCAGTACTTC.

This rearrangement joins TRBV30 to TRBJ1-2; 7 bases align to TRBD1. The germline V gene encodes CDR1 GTSNPN and CDR2 SVGIG (reference sequence). This CDR3 spans 15 amino acids. V shed 0 bases and J 4 bases; nucleotides not matched to a gene: 8. CDR3 sequence reads: CAWSVRWRGPYGYTF. CDR3 nucleotide sequence: TGTGCCTGGAGTGTACGGTGGAGGGGGCCCTATGGCTACACCTTC.

The chain employs TRBV28 and TRBJ1-1; tentatively, D is TRBD1 (5 bases). Between the trimmed V and J ends, which lost 7 bases and 3 bases, there was a span of 18 bases. Germline V gene sequence: CDR1 MDHEN, CDR2 SYDVKM. CDR3 length: 15 amino acids. The CDR3 DNA is TGTGCCAGCATCGAAGGGGTAGGTTTGTACACTGAAGCTTTCTTT. Protein sequence: CASIEGVGLYTEAFF.

V and J are TRBV4-1 and TRBJ1-3; TRBD1 is a possible D gene (6 bases). CDR3 length: 15 residues. CDR1 is MGHRA and CDR2 is YSYEKL in the germline V gene. V was pared by 6 bases and J by 4 bases, with 16 bases between. CDR3 in amino acids: CASRKQGRSGNTIYF. In DNA form, the CDR3 reads TGCGCCAGCAGGAAACAGGGAAGGAGCGGAAACACCATATATTTT.

The chain has TRBV5-6 and TRBJ1-2, with 7 positions matching TRBD1. Germline CDR1 reads SGHDT; CDR2 reads YYEEEE. The length of the CDR3 is 14 residues. Trimming took 4 bases from V and 4 from J; bases not matched to a gene: 7. CDR3 sequence reads: CASSPGQTLYGYTF. The CDR3 nucleotides read TGTGCCAGCAGCCCGGGACAGACCCTCTATGGCTACACCTTC.

V gene TRBV4-3 combines with J gene TRBJ1-6; 8 bases match TRBD1. The junction had 4 bases not matched to a gene; V was cut back by 6 bases and J by 9 bases. CDR3 length: 13 residues. Germline-derived CDR1 and CDR2 are LGHNA and YSLEER. The CDR3 is CASRLDRVSPLHF. The CDR3 DNA reads TGCGCCAGCAGACTGGACAGGGTTTCACCCCTCCACTTT.

This clone appeared once. This rearrangement joins TRBV6-6 to TRBJ2-5; D perhaps matches TRBD2 (5 bases). Between the trimmed V and J ends, which lost 2 bases and 2 bases, there was a span of 9 bases. Germline values: CDR1 MNHNY, CDR2 SVGAGI (reference sequence). The CDR3 sequence is 14 residues long. The CDR3 here is CASSYPTGQETQYF. The CDR3 DNA sequence: TGTGCCAGCAGTTACCCAACGGGACAAGAGACCCAGTACTTC.

The chain recombines TRBV5-6 with TRBJ1-2, with D maybe TRBD1 (5 bases). From germline, CDR1 is SGHDT and CDR2 YYEEEE. The CDR3 extends over 14 amino acids. The V end lost 1 base, the J end lost 7 bases, and 14 bases lay between the germline ends. The DNA for the CDR3 is TGTGCCAGCAGCTTGTCATTCCGGGGGAGTGGCTACACCTTC. Its translation is CASSLSFRGSGYTF.

This chain joins TRBV2 and TRBJ2-7; a possible D gene is TRBD1 (5 bases). The germline V and J ends were trimmed by 7 bases and 5 bases, with 12 bases remaining between them. This CDR3 region has 12 residues. Per the germline V gene, CDR1 is SNHLY and CDR2 is FYNNEI. CDR3 DNA sequence: TGTGCCAGCACCCTTGACAGCCACGAGCAGTACTTC. Amino acids: CASTLDSHEQYF.

The rearrangement links TRBV7-9 to TRBJ2-3, with 9 bases lining up with TRBD2. Germline V lookup: CDR1 SEHNR, CDR2 FQNEAQ (reference sequence). J lost 4 bases, V lost 11 bases, and 10 bases had no gene match. The length of the CDR3 is 14 residues. CDR3 sequence: CASALTSGADTQYF. The CDR3 DNA reads as TGTGCCTCCGCCCTGACTAGCGGTGCAGATACGCAGTATTTT.

The CDR3 sequence: CASSDPGTASYEQYF. The CDR3 DNA is TGTGCCAGCAGTGACCCCGGGACAGCCTCCTACGAGCAGTACTTC. The chain carries TRBV6-6 and TRBJ2-7, with 7 nucleotides matching TRBD1. The CDR3 loop spans 15 amino acids. The germline CDR1 and CDR2 sequences are MNHNY and SVGAGI (reference sequence). The J segment lost 0 bases and the V segment lost 5 bases, leaving 7 bases of the junction unmatched.

The chain carries TRBV7-9 and TRBJ1-1, with D possibly being TRBD1 (5 bases). Germline CDR1 reads SEHNR; CDR2 reads FQNEAQ (reference sequence). V lost 6 bases, J lost 5 bases, and 16 bases lay in between. The CDR3 spans 14 residues. The CDR3 protein is CASRVDPSGTEAFF. The CDR3 DNA reads as TGTGCCAGCAGAGTAGACCCTTCAGGGACTGAAGCTTTCTTT. Full variable domain (remainder filled in from reference TRBV7-9 and TRBJ1-1): DTGVSQNPRHKITKRGQNVTFRCDPISEHNRLYWYRQTLGQGPEFLTYFQNEAQLEKSRLLSDRFSAERPKGSFSTLEIQRTEQGDSAMYLCASRVDPSGTEAFFGQGTRLTVV.

The rearrangement joins TRBV7-9 to TRBJ1-1; a weak D match, TRBD1 (5 bases). Trimming cost V 5 bases and J 1 base, with 11 bases left between them. Germline V gene lookup returns CDR1 SEHNR and CDR2 FQNEAQ (reference sequence). The CDR3 extends over 14 amino acids. The CDR3 bases are TGTGCCAGCAGCAATAAGCAGGGGAACACTGAAGCTTTCTTT. The encoded protein is CASSNKQGNTEAFF.

A note on this clone: At the DNA level, this CDR3 is encoded by other sequences in the same sample as well. The CDR3 bases are TGCAGCGTTGAAATCTCGGACGGGAGCTTAGGAGAGCAGTTCTTC. It encodes CSVEISDGSLGEQFF. J is TRBJ2-1 and V is TRBV29-1, with D perhaps TRBD2 (6 bases). This CDR3 has 15 residues. Trimming pared 2 bases from V and 10 bases from J, leaving 21 bases between. Per germline, CDR1 SQVTM and CDR2 ANQGSEA.

The chain is built from TRBV28 and TRBJ2-7, with a possible D match to TRBD2 (6 bases). Per germline, CDR1 MDHEN and CDR2 SYDVKM. This CDR3 spans 15 amino acids. V lost 6 bases and J 0 bases, leaving 15 bases between the germline ends. CDR3 amino acids: CASRIRGSLSYEQYF. The DNA for the CDR3 is TGTGCCAGCAGGATACGGGGGAGCCTCTCCTACGAGCAGTACTTC.

V usage is TRBV5-1 and J usage is TRBJ2-7; 10 bases line up with TRBD1. This CDR3 has 19 residues. With V trimmed by 2 bases and J by 6 bases, 20 bases remained unmatched. Germline loops: CDR1 SGHRS, CDR2 YFSETQ. CDR3 sequence: CASSLPSGQGEVIPIEQYF. DNA for the CDR3: TGCGCCAGCAGCTTACCCTCCGGACAGGGGGAGGTTATACCTATCGAGCAGTACTTC.

The gene calls are TRBV2 and TRBJ2-7; tentative D call: TRBD1 (6 bases). The CDR3 has 15 residues. The V end lost 0 bases, the J end lost 5 bases, and 14 bases lay between the germline ends. Germline V gives CDR1 SNHLY, CDR2 FYNNEI. The CDR3 bases are TGTGCCAGCAGTGAAGCGACAGGTCTAACCAACGAGCAGTACTTC. Its translation is CASSEATGLTNEQYF.

This sequence joins TRBV2 and TRBJ2-1; 10 bases fit TRBD2. Germline loops: CDR1 SNHLY, CDR2 FYNNEI. The length of the CDR3 is 16 residues. The V and J ends lost 2 bases and 4 bases, in that order; junction bases with no gene match: 5. The CDR3 DNA reads as TGTGCCAGCAGTGAAACGGTAGCGGGGGGATACAATGAGCAGTTCTTC. The encoded protein is CASSETVAGGYNEQFF.

CDR3 in DNA: TGTGCCAGCAGTGAAGGACTAGGATCATTCAATGAGCAGTTCTTC. Translation gives CASSEGLGSFNEQFF. The chain is built from TRBV25-1 and TRBJ2-1; 7 bases align to TRBD2. CDR1 and CDR2 from the germline V gene are MGHDK and SYGVNS. This CDR3 contains 15 residues. J gave up 6 bases and V 2 bases, and 7 bases lay outside the gene matches.

This clone was seen just once. The J gene is TRBJ1-2, the V gene TRBV11-2; D unclear. Trimming took 1 base from V and 8 from J, leaving 14 bases between them. Germline CDR1 is SGHAT and CDR2 is FQNNGV. The CDR3 sequence is 14 residues long. The DNA of the CDR3 is TGTGCCAGCAGCTTAGCTTACGGGGAGTTAGGCTACACCTTC. This codes for CASSLAYGELGYTF. The variable domain in full, completed from reference TRBV11-2 and TRBJ1-2, reads EAGVAQSPRYKIIEKRQSVAFWCNPISGHATLYWYQQILGQGPKLLIQFQNNGVVDDSQLPKDRFSAERLKGVDSTLKIQPAKLEDSAVYLCASSLAYGELGYTFGSGTRLTVV.